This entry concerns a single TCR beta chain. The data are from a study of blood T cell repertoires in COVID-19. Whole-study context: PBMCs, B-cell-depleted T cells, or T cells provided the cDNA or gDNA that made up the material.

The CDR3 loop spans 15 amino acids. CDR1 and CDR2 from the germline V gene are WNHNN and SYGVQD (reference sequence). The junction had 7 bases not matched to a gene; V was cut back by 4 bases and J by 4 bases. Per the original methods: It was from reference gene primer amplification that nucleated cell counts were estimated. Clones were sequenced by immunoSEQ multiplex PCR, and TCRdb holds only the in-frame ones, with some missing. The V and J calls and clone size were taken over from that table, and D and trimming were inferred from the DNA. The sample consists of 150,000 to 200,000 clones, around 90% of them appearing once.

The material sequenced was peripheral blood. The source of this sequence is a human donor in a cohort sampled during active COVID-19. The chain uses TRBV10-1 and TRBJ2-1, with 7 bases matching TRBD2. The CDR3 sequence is CASSVGGVRYNEQFF. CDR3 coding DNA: TGCGCCAGCAGTGTTGGGGGGGTGAGGTACAATGAGCAGTTCTTC.